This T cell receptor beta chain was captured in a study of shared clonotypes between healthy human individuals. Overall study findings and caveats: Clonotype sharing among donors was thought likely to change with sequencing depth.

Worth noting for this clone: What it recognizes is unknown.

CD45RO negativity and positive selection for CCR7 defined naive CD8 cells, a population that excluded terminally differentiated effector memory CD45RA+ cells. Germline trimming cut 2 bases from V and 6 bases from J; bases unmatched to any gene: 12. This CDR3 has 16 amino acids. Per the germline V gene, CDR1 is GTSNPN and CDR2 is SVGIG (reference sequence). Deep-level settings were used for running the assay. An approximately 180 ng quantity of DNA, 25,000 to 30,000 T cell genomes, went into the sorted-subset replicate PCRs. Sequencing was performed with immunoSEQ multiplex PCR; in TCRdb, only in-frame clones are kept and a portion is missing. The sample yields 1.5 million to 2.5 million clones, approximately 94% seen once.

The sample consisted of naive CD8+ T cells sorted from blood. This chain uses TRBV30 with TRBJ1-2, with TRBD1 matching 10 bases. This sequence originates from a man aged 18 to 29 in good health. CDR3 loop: CAWSTGQGGMLDGYTF. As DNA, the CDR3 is TGTGCCTGGAGTACCGGACAGGGGGGGATGCTCGATGGCTACACCTTC.